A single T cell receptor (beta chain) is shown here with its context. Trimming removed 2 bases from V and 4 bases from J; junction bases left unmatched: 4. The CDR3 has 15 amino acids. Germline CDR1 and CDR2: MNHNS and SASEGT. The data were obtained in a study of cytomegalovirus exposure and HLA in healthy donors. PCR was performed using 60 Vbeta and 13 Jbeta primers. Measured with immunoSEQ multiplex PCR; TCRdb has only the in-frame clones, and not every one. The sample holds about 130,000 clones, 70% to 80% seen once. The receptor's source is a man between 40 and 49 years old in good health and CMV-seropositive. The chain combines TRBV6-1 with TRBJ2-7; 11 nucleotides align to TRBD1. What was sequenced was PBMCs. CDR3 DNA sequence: TGTGCCAGCAGTGAAACCGGGACAGGGGGATACGAGCAGTACTTC. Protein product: CASSETGTGGYEQYF.